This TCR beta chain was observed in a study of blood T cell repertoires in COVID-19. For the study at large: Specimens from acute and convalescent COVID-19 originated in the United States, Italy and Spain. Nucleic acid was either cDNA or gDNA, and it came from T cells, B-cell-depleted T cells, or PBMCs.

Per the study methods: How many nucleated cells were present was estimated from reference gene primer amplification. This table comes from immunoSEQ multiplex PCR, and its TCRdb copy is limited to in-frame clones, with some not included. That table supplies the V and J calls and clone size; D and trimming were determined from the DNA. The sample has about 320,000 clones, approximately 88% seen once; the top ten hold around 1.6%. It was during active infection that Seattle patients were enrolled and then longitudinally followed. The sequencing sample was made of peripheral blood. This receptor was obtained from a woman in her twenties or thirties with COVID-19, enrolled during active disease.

Here the CDR3 reads CASSPGPNRATNEKLFF. In DNA form, the CDR3 reads TGTGCCAGCAGCCCGGGCCCGAACAGGGCAACTAATGAAAAACTGTTTTTT. V usage is TRBV11-2 and J usage is TRBJ1-4, with D possibly TRBD1 on 6 matching bases. The germline V and J ends were trimmed by 5 bases and 0 bases, with 16 bases remaining between them. Germline V gives CDR1 SGHAT, CDR2 FQNNGV. This CDR3 spans 17 amino acids.